This is a list of T cell receptor beta chains from one sample in a study of T cell responses to AZD1222 COVID-19 vaccine. Some clones are missing from TCRdb's copy, which holds only in-frame ones; the method was immunoSEQ multiplex PCR. This sample carries some 130,000 clones, roughly 93% of them seen once, and the ten largest clones take 3.1%. Source: peripheral blood, taken on day 0 of AZD1222 vaccination. These receptors came from an adult in good health. CDR3s include the opening cysteine and the closing phenylalanine or tryptophan. D genes are given only for firm matches. The size field is filled for only some rows; it gives once, few, many or a size class.

j_call: TRBJ1-5; v_call: TRBV2; clone_size: -; d_call: -; cdr3_nt: TGTGCCAGCAGTGGGAGACCGTATAGCAATCAGCCCCAGCATTTT; cdr3_aa: CASSGRPYSNQPQHF
j_call: TRBJ1-4; v_call: TRBV27; clone_size: -; d_call: -; cdr3_nt: TGTGCCAGCAACCTCCCGACAGAAACCAATGAAAAACTGTTTTTT; cdr3_aa: CASNLPTETNEKLFF
j_call: TRBJ1-5; v_call: TRBV7-9; clone_size: -; d_call: -; cdr3_nt: TGTGCCAGCAGCCTGAGCAATCAGCCCCAGCATTTT; cdr3_aa: CASSLSNQPQHF
j_call: TRBJ1-5; v_call: TRBV10-3; clone_size: -; d_call: -; cdr3_nt: TGTGCCATCAGTGAGTCGAGAGCAGGGCCTCAGCCCCAGCATTTT; cdr3_aa: CAISESRAGPQPQHF
j_call: TRBJ2-1; v_call: TRBV5-1; clone_size: -; d_call: TRBD2; cdr3_nt: TGCGCCAGCAGCAGCGGGAGACTAGCGATTTACAATGAGCAGTTCTTC; cdr3_aa: CASSSGRLAIYNEQFF
j_call: TRBJ2-7; v_call: TRBV7-8; clone_size: -; d_call: TRBD2; cdr3_nt: TGTGCCAGCAGCTTACCCCGCGTGAGCGGGAGAACCCACGAGCAGTACTTC; cdr3_aa: CASSLPRVSGRTHEQYF
j_call: TRBJ1-1; v_call: TRBV6-5; clone_size: -; d_call: TRBD1; cdr3_nt: TGTGCCTGCGGGAGGGACAGGGTTATGAACACTGAAGCTTTCTTT; cdr3_aa: CACGRDRVMNTEAFF
j_call: TRBJ2-3; v_call: TRBV5-6; clone_size: -; d_call: -; cdr3_nt: TGTGCCAGCAGCACGGATCCCGAGCTAGGGAATACGCAGTATTTT; cdr3_aa: CASSTDPELGNTQYF
j_call: TRBJ2-4; v_call: TRBV11-2; clone_size: -; d_call: TRBD2; cdr3_nt: TGTGCCAGCAGCTCCAACTCGCGGGGGATAAACATTCAGTACTTC; cdr3_aa: CASSSNSRGINIQYF
j_call: TRBJ1-4; v_call: TRBV15; clone_size: -; d_call: -; cdr3_nt: TGTGCCACCAGCAGAGGGGGCTTAGGTAATGAAAAACTGTTTTTT; cdr3_aa: CATSRGGLGNEKLFF
j_call: TRBJ1-5; v_call: TRBV21-1; clone_size: once; d_call: -; cdr3_nt: TGTGCCAGCAGCAAAAACGGGGCAGGGCGGAATAGCAATCAGCCCCAGCATTTT; cdr3_aa: CASSKNGAGRNSNQPQHF
j_call: TRBJ2-7; v_call: TRBV9; clone_size: -; d_call: -; cdr3_nt: TGTGCCAGCAGCGCCCACCCAGGGGCCGCGGAGCAGTACTTC; cdr3_aa: CASSAHPGAAEQYF
j_call: TRBJ2-3; v_call: TRBV2; clone_size: -; d_call: TRBD2; cdr3_nt: TGTGCCAGCAGTCACCTTAGCGGGAGGTTCGCAGATACGCAGTATTTT; cdr3_aa: CASSHLSGRFADTQYF
j_call: TRBJ1-1; v_call: TRBV6-5; clone_size: once; d_call: -; cdr3_nt: TGTGCCAGCGAGAGTATCCTCGCTTTCTTT; cdr3_aa: CASESILAFF
j_call: TRBJ1-2; v_call: TRBV24-1; clone_size: once; d_call: -; cdr3_nt: TGTGCCACCAGTGAGGGGCCCGGGACGGCCTATGGCTACACCTTC; cdr3_aa: CATSEGPGTAYGYTF
j_call: TRBJ2-7; v_call: TRBV28; clone_size: once; d_call: -; cdr3_nt: TGTGCCAGCAGTTCTAGCGACAGCTCCTACGAGCAGTACTTC; cdr3_aa: CASSSSDSSYEQYF
j_call: TRBJ2-3; v_call: TRBV19; clone_size: -; d_call: TRBD1; cdr3_nt: TGTGCCAGTAGCAGAGGGACAGGGTCGGTAGATACGCAGTATTTT; cdr3_aa: CASSRGTGSVDTQYF
j_call: TRBJ2-7; v_call: TRBV11-3; clone_size: -; d_call: TRBD2; cdr3_nt: TGTGCCAGCTGTAGGAGCGGGAGCTCCTACGAGCAGTACTTC; cdr3_aa: CASCRSGSSYEQYF
j_call: TRBJ1-1; v_call: TRBV6-2/TRBV6-3; clone_size: few; d_call: TRBD1; cdr3_nt: TGTGCCAGCAGTTACTCGAACAGGGGGACTGAAGCTTTCTTT; cdr3_aa: CASSYSNRGTEAFF
j_call: TRBJ1-1; v_call: TRBV18; clone_size: -; d_call: TRBD1; cdr3_nt: TGTGCCAGCTCACTGGACAGGGGGGACACTGAAGCTTTCTTT; cdr3_aa: CASSLDRGDTEAFF
j_call: TRBJ1-5; v_call: TRBV28; clone_size: -; d_call: -; cdr3_nt: TGTGCCAGCAGTTTGGAAGGGAGCAATCAGCCCCAGCATTTT; cdr3_aa: CASSLEGSNQPQHF
j_call: TRBJ1-2; v_call: TRBV5-1; clone_size: -; d_call: -; cdr3_nt: TGCGCCAGCAGCTGGGAACCGGCCGGGTACGGTGGCTACACCTTC; cdr3_aa: CASSWEPAGYGGYTF
j_call: TRBJ1-2; v_call: TRBV18; clone_size: -; d_call: -; cdr3_nt: TGTGCCAGCTCCCCCGGCGCCACTAACTATGGCTACACCTTC; cdr3_aa: CASSPGATNYGYTF
j_call: TRBJ2-2; v_call: TRBV4-3; clone_size: -; d_call: -; cdr3_nt: TGCGCCAGCAGCCAAGATCGAGGGCCCGGGGAGCTGTTTTTT; cdr3_aa: CASSQDRGPGELFF
j_call: TRBJ1-2; v_call: TRBV2; clone_size: -; d_call: -; cdr3_nt: TGTGCCAGCAGCAGTGATACAGGGTACTATGGCTACACCTTC; cdr3_aa: CASSSDTGYYGYTF
j_call: TRBJ1-5; v_call: TRBV7-2; clone_size: -; d_call: -; cdr3_nt: TGTGCCAGCAGCTTAGCTAGAAATCAGCCCCAGCATTTT; cdr3_aa: CASSLARNQPQHF
j_call: TRBJ2-7; v_call: TRBV2; clone_size: -; d_call: TRBD2; cdr3_nt: TGTGCCAGCAGTGAAGAGATCCTAGCGGAAGCGTTCTTCTACGAGCAGTACTTC; cdr3_aa: CASSEEILAEAFFYEQYF
j_call: TRBJ1-1; v_call: TRBV28; clone_size: -; d_call: TRBD1; cdr3_nt: TGTGCCAGCAGTTTAACAGGGGAGAACACTGAAGCTTTCTTT; cdr3_aa: CASSLTGENTEAFF
j_call: TRBJ1-6; v_call: TRBV28; clone_size: few; d_call: -; cdr3_nt: TGTGCCAGCAGTGAACCGTCCCTCCCCCTCCACTTT; cdr3_aa: CASSEPSLPLHF